The T cell receptor (beta chain) described here comes from a study of response to subunit inactivated influenza vaccine. General study points: Authors suggested each seasonal influenza vaccination recruits few new T cells.

The V gene lost 1 base and the J gene lost 3 bases, with 10 bases spanning the gap. The CDR3 contains 14 residues. Germline V lookup: CDR1 KGHSH, CDR2 LQKENI. This clonotype was picked up one time. Its matching antigen is unknown. TCRdb re-called the RT-PCR reads with MiXCR, one entry per CDR3 protein. There are around 580,000 distinct CDR3 sequences in the sample; 10% to 15% occur only once, and about a tenth lies in the top ten. The specimen comprised PBMCs from blood, sampled on the day of vaccination. J is TRBJ2-7 and V is TRBV18; D is perhaps TRBD1 (6 bases). The sequence derives from a man in his forties or fifties who received an inactivated influenza vaccine. CDR3 protein: CASSPLPQGYEQYF. The DNA for the CDR3 is TGTGCCAGCTCACCACTACCACAGGGCTACGAGCAGTACTTC.